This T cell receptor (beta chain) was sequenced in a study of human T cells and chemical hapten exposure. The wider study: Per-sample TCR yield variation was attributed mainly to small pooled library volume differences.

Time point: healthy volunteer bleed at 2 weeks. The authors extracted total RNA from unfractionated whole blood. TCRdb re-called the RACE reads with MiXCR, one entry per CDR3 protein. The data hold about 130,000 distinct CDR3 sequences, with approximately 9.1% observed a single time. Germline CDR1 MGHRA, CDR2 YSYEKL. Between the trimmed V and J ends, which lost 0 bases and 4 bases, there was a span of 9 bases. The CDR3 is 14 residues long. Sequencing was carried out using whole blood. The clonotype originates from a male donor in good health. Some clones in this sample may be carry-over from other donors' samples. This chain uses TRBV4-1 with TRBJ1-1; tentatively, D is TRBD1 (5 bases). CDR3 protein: CASSQDGGSTEAFF. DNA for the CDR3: TGCGCCAGCAGCCAAGATGGGGGGAGCACTGAAGCTTTCTTT.